This T cell receptor (beta chain) originates from a study of T cell responses to AZD1222 COVID-19 vaccine. Trimming shortened V by 9 bases and J by 4 bases, and 13 bases separated the two germline ends. Per the germline V gene, CDR1 is SNHLY and CDR2 is FYNNEI. The CDR3 has 13 amino acids. Findings of the study overall: Clonal diversity may have been underestimated, and the donors were mostly white British, with more females than males. Spike was spanned by vaccine-associated CD4 TCRs, with dominance at 160-218 and 743-854. Repertoire sampling happened only post peak T cell response.

About this clone: As yet, its antigen is unknown.

Sequencing used immunoSEQ multiplex PCR; TCRdb keeps in-frame clones, though not all of them. Of 55,000 to 80,000 clones in the sample, nearly 90% are singletons; the top ten hold over 25%. The V call is TRBV2, the J call TRBJ2-1, with no clear D. The material was peripheral blood, obtained 28 days after the second AZD1222 dose. The receptor's source is an adult who received the AZD1222 COVID-19 vaccine. CDR3 DNA: TGTGCCAGTACCGGCCCCGCTTACAATGAGCAGTTCTTC. It codes for CASTGPAYNEQFF.